These 3 T cell receptor beta chains were sequenced from one sample in a study of blood T cell repertoires in COVID-19. Method: immunoSEQ multiplex PCR; TCRdb's copy keeps in-frame clones and lacks some. The profile shows around 67,000 clones, roughly 85% of them singletons. The sequenced sample was peripheral blood. These receptor sequences come from a woman of 80 years or more with acute or convalescent COVID-19.

CDR3 sequence reads: CASSIPGRESEAFF. Written as DNA, the CDR3 is TGTGCCAGCAGCATCCCAGGACGGGAATCTGAAGCTTTCTTT. The V gene is TRBV7-8, the J gene TRBJ1-1; D not resolved. The CDR3 runs to 14 residues. The V gene's germline CDR1 is SGHVS and CDR2 FQNEAQ. V was cut by 5 bases and J by 6 bases, with 16 bases left in between.

This chain joins TRBV19 and TRBJ2-1, with 7 nucleotides matching TRBD1. The CDR3 totals 16 residues. With 4 bases clipped from V and 7 bases from J, the junction kept 13 bases outside the gene matches. Germline-derived CDR1 and CDR2 are LNHDA and SQIVND (reference sequence). This CDR3 is CASSRPGQSWGNEQFF. CDR3 nucleotide sequence: TGTGCCAGTAGTAGACCGGGACAGTCCTGGGGGAATGAGCAGTTCTTC.

The chain recombines TRBV18 with TRBJ1-5; D is uncertain. CDR3 length: 15 amino acids. Germline V lookup: CDR1 KGHSH, CDR2 LQKENI. The V end lost 8 bases, the J end lost 0 bases, and 14 bases lay between the germline ends. The CDR3 is CASRALGDSNQPQHF. DNA of the CDR3: TGTGCCAGCCGCGCCCTGGGAGATAGCAATCAGCCCCAGCATTTT.